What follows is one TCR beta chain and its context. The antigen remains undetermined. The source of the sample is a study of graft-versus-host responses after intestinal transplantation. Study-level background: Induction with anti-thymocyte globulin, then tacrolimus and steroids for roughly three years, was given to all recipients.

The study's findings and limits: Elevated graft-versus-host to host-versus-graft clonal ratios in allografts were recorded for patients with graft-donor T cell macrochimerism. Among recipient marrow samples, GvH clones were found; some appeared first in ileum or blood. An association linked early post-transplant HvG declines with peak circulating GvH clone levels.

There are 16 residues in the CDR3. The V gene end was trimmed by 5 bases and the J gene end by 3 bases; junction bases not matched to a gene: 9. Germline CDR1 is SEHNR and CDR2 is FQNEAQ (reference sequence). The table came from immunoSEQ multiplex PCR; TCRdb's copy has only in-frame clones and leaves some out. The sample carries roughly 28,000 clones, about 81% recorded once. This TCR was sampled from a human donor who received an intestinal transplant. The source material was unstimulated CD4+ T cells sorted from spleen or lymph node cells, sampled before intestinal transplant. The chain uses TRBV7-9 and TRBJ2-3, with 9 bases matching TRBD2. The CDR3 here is CASSQPPGLATDTQYF. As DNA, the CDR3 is TGTGCCAGCAGCCAACCTCCGGGACTAGCTACAGATACGCAGTATTTT. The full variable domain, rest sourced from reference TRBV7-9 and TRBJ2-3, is DTGVSQNPRHKITKRGQNVTFRCDPISEHNRLYWYRQTLGQGPEFLTYFQNEAQLEKSRLLSDRFSAERPKGSFSTLEIQRTEQGDSAMYLCASSQPPGLATDTQYFGPGTRLTVL.